In its sample, the clone carrying this T cell receptor (beta chain) was seen many times. Its antigen is unidentified. The sample comes from a study of T cells in Graves' hyperthyroidism and ophthalmopathy. Study-level findings and limits: Blood samples included most of the expanded thyroid clonotypes exceeding 0.001.

The length of the CDR3 is 13 residues. Germline loops: CDR1 SQVTM, CDR2 ANQGSEA. The germline V and J ends were trimmed by 3 bases and 3 bases, with 11 bases remaining between them. Using RNA transcripts as the source, TCR beta CDR3 regions were amplified. Using the HTBI primer set, a first-round RT-PCR was run on the TCR CDR3. MiXCR, applied by TCRdb to the multiplex PCR reads, yields one record per CDR3 protein. The sample carries 140,000 or so distinct CDR3 sequences, 22% recorded once. The source material was blood. The chain recombines TRBV29-1 with TRBJ1-1; tentative D call: TRBD1 (6 bases). This clonotype was sampled from a woman aged 50 to 65 with Graves' hyperthyroidism that later progressed to Graves' ophthalmopathy. Here the CDR3 DNA reads TGCAGCGTTGAGAGGCAGGGGCACACTGAAGCTTTCTTT. As protein: CSVERQGHTEAFF.